This T cell receptor (beta chain) appears in the sequencing data of a study of cytomegalovirus exposure and HLA in healthy donors. Study-wide findings and caveats: Some TCR beta chains (approximately 180 of them) were listed as cytomegalovirus-associated.

Amplification used 60 Vbeta primers and 13 Jbeta primers. Only in-frame clones appear in the TCRdb table, and some are missing; sequencing was by immunoSEQ multiplex PCR. The sample holds about 90,000 clones, just over 65% seen once. CDR1 is SSHAT and CDR2 is FNYEAQ in the germline V gene (reference sequence). V was cut by 8 bases and J by 1 base, with 20 bases left in between. The CDR3 length is 16 residues. Of note for this clone: What it binds is not known.

V gene TRBV7-7 combines with J gene TRBJ2-5, with a possible D match to TRBD2 (7 bases). The clonotype originates from a young man in good health and CMV-seronegative. Sequencing input: PBMCs. The CDR3 protein is CASGEGGASFQETQYF. The CDR3 coding sequence is TGTGCCAGCGGGGAGGGGGGGGCAAGCTTCCAAGAGACCCAGTACTTC.